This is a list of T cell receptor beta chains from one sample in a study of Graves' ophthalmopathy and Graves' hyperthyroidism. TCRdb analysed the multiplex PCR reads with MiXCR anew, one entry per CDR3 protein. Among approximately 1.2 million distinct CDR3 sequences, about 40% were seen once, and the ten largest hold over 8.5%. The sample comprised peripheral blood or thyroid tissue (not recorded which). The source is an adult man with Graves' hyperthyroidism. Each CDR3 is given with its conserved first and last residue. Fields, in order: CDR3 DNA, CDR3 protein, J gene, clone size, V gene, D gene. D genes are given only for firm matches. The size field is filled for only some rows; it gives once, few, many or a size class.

CDR3nt: TGTGCCAGCAGTCCTGCTACAGGACGCCCCTACGAGCAGTACTTC; CDR3aa: CASSPATGRPYEQYF; j_gene: TRBJ2-7; abundance: many; v_gene: TRBV25-1; d_gene: -
CDR3nt: TGTGCCAGTAAGAGGGGACCGATGAACACTGAAGCTTTCTTT; CDR3aa: CASKRGPMNTEAFF; j_gene: TRBJ1-1; abundance: many; v_gene: TRBV9; d_gene: -
CDR3nt: TGTGCCACCAGCCTCCGGGACGGACGGAATGAAAAACTGTTTTTT; CDR3aa: CATSLRDGRNEKLFF; j_gene: TRBJ1-4; abundance: many; v_gene: TRBV15; d_gene: -
CDR3nt: TGTGCCAGCAGCCAAGAATGGTCGGACAGCCACTACGAGCAGTACTTC; CDR3aa: CASSQEWSDSHYEQYF; j_gene: TRBJ2-7; abundance: -; v_gene: TRBV7-2; d_gene: -
CDR3nt: TGTGCCAGCAGCCCGCGGGGACAGGGCGCCAACTATGGCTACACCTTC; CDR3aa: CASSPRGQGANYGYTF; j_gene: TRBJ1-2; abundance: many; v_gene: TRBV7-9; d_gene: TRBD1
CDR3nt: TGTGCCAGCAGCTTGACCCGTAACACCGGGGAGCTGTTTTTT; CDR3aa: CASSLTRNTGELFF; j_gene: TRBJ2-2; abundance: many; v_gene: TRBV7-2; d_gene: -
CDR3nt: TGCAGTGCTAGATTGTGGGGGGAGGGCAACGTCCTGACTTTC; CDR3aa: CSARLWGEGNVLTF; j_gene: TRBJ2-6; abundance: many; v_gene: TRBV20-1; d_gene: TRBD2
CDR3nt: TGCAGCGTTGAAGAAGGGAAGGTTGGAGAGACCCAGTACTTC; CDR3aa: CSVEEGKVGETQYF; j_gene: TRBJ2-5; abundance: -; v_gene: TRBV29-1; d_gene: -
CDR3nt: TGCGCCAGCAGCCAAGATCGCACCCCCCTTGATGGCTACACCTTC; CDR3aa: CASSQDRTPLDGYTF; j_gene: TRBJ1-2; abundance: many; v_gene: TRBV4-3; d_gene: -
CDR3nt: TGCAGTGCCCAGGGTTCGAGGGACACTGAAGCTTTCTTT; CDR3aa: CSAQGSRDTEAFF; j_gene: TRBJ1-1; abundance: -; v_gene: TRBV20-1; d_gene: -
CDR3nt: TGTGCCAGCAGCCCCAGGCCACTCAGCTCCTACGAGCAGTACTTC; CDR3aa: CASSPRPLSSYEQYF; j_gene: TRBJ2-7; abundance: -; v_gene: TRBV11-2; d_gene: -
CDR3nt: TGTGCCACCCGGGACCGATCCTTCCCCTTCGTCAATCAGCCCCAGCATTTT; CDR3aa: CATRDRSFPFVNQPQHF; j_gene: TRBJ1-5; abundance: -; v_gene: TRBV6-5; d_gene: -
CDR3nt: TGTGCCAGCACCACGGGTGGGGTACTTAATTCACCCCTCCACTTT; CDR3aa: CASTTGGVLNSPLHF; j_gene: TRBJ1-6; abundance: -; v_gene: TRBV7-9; d_gene: -
CDR3nt: TGTGCCAGCAGCCAAGTGAGGGGGGGCCCCTACGAGCAGTACTTC; CDR3aa: CASSQVRGGPYEQYF; j_gene: TRBJ2-7; abundance: -; v_gene: TRBV7-3; d_gene: -
CDR3nt: TGTGCCAGCAGGTCTGGGACAGGTTTTTCCTTGAACACTGAAGCTTTCTTT; CDR3aa: CASRSGTGFSLNTEAFF; j_gene: TRBJ1-1; abundance: -; v_gene: TRBV7-8; d_gene: TRBD1
CDR3nt: TGCAGTGCTAGAGGGGGTGGGACAGGGGATAATTCACCCCTCCACTTT; CDR3aa: CSARGGGTGDNSPLHF; j_gene: TRBJ1-6; abundance: -; v_gene: TRBV20-1; d_gene: TRBD1
CDR3nt: TGTGCCAGCAGTTTAGGGGTACAGGGGCATTCACCCCTCCACTTT; CDR3aa: CASSLGVQGHSPLHF; j_gene: TRBJ1-6; abundance: -; v_gene: TRBV12-3/TRBV12-4; d_gene: TRBD1
CDR3nt: TGTGCCATCAGTGAGGGTGCGAGGGTAAAAGAGACCCAGTACTTC; CDR3aa: CAISEGARVKETQYF; j_gene: TRBJ2-5; abundance: many; v_gene: TRBV10-3; d_gene: -
CDR3nt: TGCAGCGTTGTCCAGGGAGGCTATGGCTACACCTTC; CDR3aa: CSVVQGGYGYTF; j_gene: TRBJ1-2; abundance: many; v_gene: TRBV29-1; d_gene: -